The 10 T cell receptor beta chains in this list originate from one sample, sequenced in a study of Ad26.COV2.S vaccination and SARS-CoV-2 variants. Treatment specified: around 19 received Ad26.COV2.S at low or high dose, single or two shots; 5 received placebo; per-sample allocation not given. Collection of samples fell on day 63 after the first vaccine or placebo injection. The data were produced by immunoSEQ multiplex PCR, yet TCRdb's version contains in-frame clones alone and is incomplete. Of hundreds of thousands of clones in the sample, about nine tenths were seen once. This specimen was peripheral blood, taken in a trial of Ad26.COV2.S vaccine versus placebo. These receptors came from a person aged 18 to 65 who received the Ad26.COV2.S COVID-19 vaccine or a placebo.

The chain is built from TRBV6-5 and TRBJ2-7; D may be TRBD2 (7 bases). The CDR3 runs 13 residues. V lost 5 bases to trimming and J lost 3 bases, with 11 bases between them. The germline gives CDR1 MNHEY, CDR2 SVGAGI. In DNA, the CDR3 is TGTGCCAGCAGTCACAGGGAGGGCTACGAGCAGTACTTC. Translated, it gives CASSHREGYEQYF.

The CDR3 DNA follows: TGTGCCAGCAGTTTCTCCGGACATAATGCGTTCTTC. This translates into CASSFSGHNAFF. The genes are TRBV27 and TRBJ2-1, with a tentative D call TRBD1 (5 bases). The germline V and J ends were trimmed by 3 bases and 15 bases, with 15 bases remaining between them. Germline loops: CDR1 MNHEY, CDR2 SMNVEV (reference sequence). CDR3 size: 12 residues.

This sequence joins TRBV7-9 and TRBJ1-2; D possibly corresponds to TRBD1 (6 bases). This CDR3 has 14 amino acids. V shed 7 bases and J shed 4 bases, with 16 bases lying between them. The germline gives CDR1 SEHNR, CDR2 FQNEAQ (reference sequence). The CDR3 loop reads CASTKEGGIYGYTF. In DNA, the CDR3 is TGTGCCAGCACCAAGGAGGGGGGAATCTATGGCTACACCTTC.

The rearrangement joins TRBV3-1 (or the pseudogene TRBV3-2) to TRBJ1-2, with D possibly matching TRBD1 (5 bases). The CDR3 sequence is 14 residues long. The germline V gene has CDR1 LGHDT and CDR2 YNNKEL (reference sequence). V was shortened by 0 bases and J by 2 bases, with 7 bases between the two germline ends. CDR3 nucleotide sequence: TGTGCCAGCAGCCAAGATGCAGGGAACTATGGCTACACCTTC. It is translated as CASSQDAGNYGYTF.

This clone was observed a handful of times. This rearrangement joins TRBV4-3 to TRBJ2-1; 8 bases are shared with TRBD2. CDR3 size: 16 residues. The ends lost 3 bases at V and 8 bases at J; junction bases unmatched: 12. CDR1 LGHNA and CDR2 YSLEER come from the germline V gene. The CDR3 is CASSQTGGGSGDEQFF. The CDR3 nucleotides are TGCGCCAGCAGCCAGACCGGGGGGGGCAGTGGCGATGAGCAGTTCTTC.

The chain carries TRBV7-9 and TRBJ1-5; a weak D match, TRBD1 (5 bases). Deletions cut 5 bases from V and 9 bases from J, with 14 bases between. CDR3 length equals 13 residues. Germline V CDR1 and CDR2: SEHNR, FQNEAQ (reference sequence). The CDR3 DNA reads TGTGCCAGCAGCCAGGGCCCGGGAGGGCCCCAGCATTTT. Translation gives CASSQGPGGPQHF. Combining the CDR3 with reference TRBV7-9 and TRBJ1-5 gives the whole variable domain DTGVSQNPRHKITKRGQNVTFRCDPISEHNRLYWYRQTLGQGPEFLTYFQNEAQLEKSRLLSDRFSAERPKGSFSTLEIQRTEQGDSAMYLCASSQGPGGPQHFGDGTRLSIL.

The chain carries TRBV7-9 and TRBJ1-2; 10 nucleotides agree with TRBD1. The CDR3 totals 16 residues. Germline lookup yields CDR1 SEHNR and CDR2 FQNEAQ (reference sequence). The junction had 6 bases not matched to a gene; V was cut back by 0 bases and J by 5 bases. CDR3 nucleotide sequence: TGTGCCAGCAGCTTAGCGGGAGGGACAGGGGCTTATGGCTACACCTTC. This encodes CASSLAGGTGAYGYTF.

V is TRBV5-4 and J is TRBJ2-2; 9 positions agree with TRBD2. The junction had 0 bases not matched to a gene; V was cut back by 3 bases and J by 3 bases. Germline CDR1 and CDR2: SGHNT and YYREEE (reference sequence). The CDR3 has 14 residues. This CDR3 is CASSWTSDTGELFF. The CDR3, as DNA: TGTGCCAGCAGCTGGACTAGCGACACCGGGGAGCTGTTTTTT.

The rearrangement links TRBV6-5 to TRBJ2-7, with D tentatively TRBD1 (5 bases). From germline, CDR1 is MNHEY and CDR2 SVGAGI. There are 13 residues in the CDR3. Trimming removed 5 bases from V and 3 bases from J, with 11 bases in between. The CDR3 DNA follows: TGTGCCAGCAGTCCCGACAGCCTCTACGAGCAGTACTTC. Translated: CASSPDSLYEQYF.

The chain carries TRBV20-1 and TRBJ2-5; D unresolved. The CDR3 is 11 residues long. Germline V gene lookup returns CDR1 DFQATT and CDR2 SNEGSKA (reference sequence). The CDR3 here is CSPARQETQYF. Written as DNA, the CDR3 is TGCAGCCCCGCGAGGCAAGAGACCCAGTACTTC.